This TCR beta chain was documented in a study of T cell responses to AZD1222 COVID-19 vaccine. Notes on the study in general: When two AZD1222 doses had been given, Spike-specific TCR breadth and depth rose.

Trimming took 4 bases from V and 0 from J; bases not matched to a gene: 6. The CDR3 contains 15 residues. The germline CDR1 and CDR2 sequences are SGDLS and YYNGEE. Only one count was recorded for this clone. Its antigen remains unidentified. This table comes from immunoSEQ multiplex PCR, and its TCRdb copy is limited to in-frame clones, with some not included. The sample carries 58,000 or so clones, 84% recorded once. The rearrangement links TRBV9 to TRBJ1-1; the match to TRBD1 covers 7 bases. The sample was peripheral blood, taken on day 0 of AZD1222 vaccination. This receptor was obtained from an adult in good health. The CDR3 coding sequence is TGTGCCAGCAGCCCCTGGACAGGACTGAACACTGAAGCTTTCTTT. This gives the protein CASSPWTGLNTEAFF. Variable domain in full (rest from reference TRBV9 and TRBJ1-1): DSGVTQTPKHLITATGQRVTLRCSPRSGDLSVYWYQQSLDQGLQFLIQYYNGEERAKGNILERFSAQQFPDLHSELNLSSLELGDSALYFCASSPWTGLNTEAFFGQGTRLTVV.